The 8 T cell receptor beta chains given below trace back to one sample, sequenced in a study of OX40 agonist ivuxolimab in advanced cancers. This table comes from immunoSEQ multiplex PCR, and its TCRdb copy is limited to in-frame clones, with some not included. Seen here are about 79,000 clones, 80% to 95% observed once, and the top ten hold approximately 6.5%. Sequences were derived from CD4+ or CD8+ T cells sorted from blood, sampled in a trial of the OX40 agonist ivuxolimab. The receptors shown here come from an adult with an advanced solid tumor such as melanoma, head and neck, liver or kidney cancer.

V usage is TRBV28 and J usage is TRBJ2-6, with D perhaps TRBD1 (6 bases). The CDR3 runs to 17 residues. V dropped 7 bases and J dropped 4 bases, with 20 bases sitting between them. Germline-derived CDR1 and CDR2 are MDHEN and SYDVKM. The CDR3 bases are TGTGCCAGCACAAAACAGGGTGGGGTGGCCGGGGCCAACGTCCTGACTTTC. Encoded protein: CASTKQGGVAGANVLTF.

The chain links TRBV6-5 to TRBJ2-5, with 11 nucleotides matching TRBD1. The CDR3 has 14 amino acids. In germline, CDR1 is MNHEY, CDR2 SVGAGI. Trimming cost V 6 bases and J 5 bases; bases outside gene matches: 5. CDR3 in amino acids: CASRRTGGRETQYF. In DNA, the CDR3 is TGTGCCAGCAGACGGACAGGGGGCCGGGAGACCCAGTACTTC.

The chain uses TRBV4-1 and TRBJ1-6, with 9 nucleotides matching TRBD1. The CDR3 has 16 amino acids. The junction had 11 bases not matched to a gene; V was cut back by 4 bases and J by 10 bases. CDR1 and CDR2 from the germline V gene are MGHRA and YSYEKL. CDR3 sequence (DNA): TGCGCCAGCAGCCGTCTACAGGGGGCAGCGAACTCACCCCTCCACTTT. Encoded protein: CASSRLQGAANSPLHF.

The CDR3 DNA reads as TGTGCCAGCAGGGGAGCGGGAGCCTACGAGCAGTACTTC. Protein product: CASRGAGAYEQYF. The rearrangement joins TRBV6-1 to TRBJ2-7; 8 nucleotides agree with TRBD2. Trimming at V came to 6 bases and at J to 2 bases, leaving 3 bases not matched to a gene. The germline gives CDR1 MNHNS, CDR2 SASEGT. The CDR3 has 13 residues.

The rearrangement uses TRBV7-9 and TRBJ2-1, with D perhaps being TRBD1 or TRBD2 (5 bases each). Deletions cut 7 bases from V and 1 base from J, with 20 bases between. This CDR3 region has 17 residues. CDR1 and CDR2 from the germline V gene are SEHNR and FQNEAQ (reference sequence). The CDR3 spells CASISSHGAASYNEQFF. Here the CDR3 DNA reads TGTGCCAGCATCTCATCGCACGGGGCGGCTTCCTACAATGAGCAGTTCTTC.

The chain is built from TRBV2 and TRBJ2-2; TRBD1 matches 9 bases. Trimming took 3 bases from V and 7 from J; bases not matched to a gene: 6. Germline values: CDR1 SNHLY, CDR2 FYNNEI. The CDR3 extends over 15 amino acids. CDR3 sequence reads: CASSESTGGIGELFF. The CDR3 DNA sequence: TGTGCCAGCAGTGAGTCGACAGGGGGTATCGGGGAGCTGTTTTTT.

V and J are TRBV5-6 and TRBJ2-4, with 8 bases fitting TRBD2. Germline CDR1 reads SGHDT; CDR2 reads YYEEEE. J was trimmed by 3 bases and V by 1 base; bases with no gene match: 9. CDR3 size: 17 residues. The CDR3 coding sequence is TGTGCCAGCAGCTTGCCGGGACTAGGAGGAGGCAAAAACATTCAGTACTTC. This codes for CASSLPGLGGGKNIQYF.

The chain recombines TRBV5-1 with TRBJ2-1, with D hard to call. There are 13 residues in the CDR3. Trimming pared 3 bases from V and 6 bases from J, leaving 10 bases between. Germline CDR1 and CDR2: SGHRS and YFSETQ. This chain's CDR3 is CASSYGRSNEQFF. In DNA form, the CDR3 reads TGCGCCAGCAGCTACGGACGGAGCAATGAGCAGTTCTTC. The full variable domain, its missing parts supplied by reference TRBV5-1 and TRBJ2-1, is KAGVTQTPRYLIKTRGQQVTLSCSPISGHRSVSWYQQTPGQGLQFLFEYFSETQRNKGNFPGRFSGRQFSNSRSEMNVSTLELGDSALYLCASSYGRSNEQFFGPGTRLTVL.